One and the same sample provided the 3 T cell receptor beta chains below, sequenced in a study of blood T cell repertoires in COVID-19. TCRdb's copy holds only in-frame clones and misses some; the assay was immunoSEQ multiplex PCR. Among about 270,000 clones listed, around 86% were seen once. Sample: PBMCs or T cells enriched from blood (not recorded which). These receptor sequences come from a woman younger than 35 who had recovered from COVID-19.

The chain joins TRBV20-1 to TRBJ2-7; the D gene is possibly TRBD1 (5 bases). The V gene's germline CDR1 is DFQATT and CDR2 SNEGSKA (reference sequence). Trimming left V 3 bases short and J 5 bases short, with 11 bases between. The CDR3 covers 12 residues. CDR3 protein: CSASYRLDEQYF. CDR3 nucleotides: TGCAGTGCTAGTTACAGGCTCGACGAGCAGTACTTC.

V and J are TRBV12-3 or TRBV12-4 and TRBJ2-7; D ambiguous. Trimming shortened V by 3 bases and J by 5 bases, and 5 bases separated the two germline ends. This CDR3 has 11 amino acids. The CDR3 DNA sequence: TGTGCCAGCAGTTTCTATAACGAGCAGTACTTC. It is translated as CASSFYNEQYF.

V and J are TRBV5-6 and TRBJ1-2, with 7 bases matching TRBD1. Germline values: CDR1 SGHDT, CDR2 YYEEEE. The CDR3 runs 16 residues. J was trimmed by 4 bases and V by 4 bases; bases with no gene match: 13. As DNA, the CDR3 is TGTGCCAGCAGCGTCTGGACAGGTCTAAAGGTCTATGGCTACACCTTC. Its protein is CASSVWTGLKVYGYTF. Combining the CDR3 with reference TRBV5-6 and TRBJ1-2 gives the whole variable domain DAGVTQSPTHLIKTRGQQVTLRCSPKSGHDTVSWYQQALGQGPQFIFQYYEEEERQRGNFPDRFSGHQFPNYSSELNVNALLLGDSALYLCASSVWTGLKVYGYTFGSGTRLTVV.